These T cell receptor beta chains were read from a single sample in a study of T-cell memory formation after mild COVID-19. Each CDR3 protein gets one entry after TCRdb re-called the 5' RACE reads with MiXCR. Among 400,000 or so distinct CDR3 sequences listed, approximately 21% were seen once. Sequencing was carried out using PBMCs or a T cell subset sorted from them (not recorded which). These receptors were taken from an adult woman who had mild COVID-19 (a few samples of this study predate the infection). Cell type and time point are not known. The CDR3 runs from the conserved cysteine through the conserved F or W. A D gene is named only where the DNA matches it firmly. A clone size is listed for some rows: how often the clone was seen (once, few, many), or a class if it is expanded.

j_call v_call clone_size d_call cdr3_nt cdr3_aa
TRBJ2-1 TRBV7-9 . TRBD2 TGTGCCAGCAGCCCCCGAGGGGCGGGAGGGTACTACAATGAGCAGTTCTTC CASSPRGAGGYYNEQFF
TRBJ2-1 TRBV10-3 . TRBD1 TGTGCCATCAGACTTGGTGGGTTCAGGGGGCTACTTTCGCATGAGCAGTTCTTC CAIRLGGFRGLLSHEQFF
TRBJ2-5 TRBV15 . TRBD2 TGTGCCACCAGCAGAGTGCGGGAGGATTCACAGGAGACCCAGTACTTC CATSRVREDSQETQYF
TRBJ2-2 TRBV3-1 . . TGTGCCAGCGGGTTTCCAGGGAACACCGGGGAGCTGTTTTTT CASGFPGNTGELFF
TRBJ1-4 TRBV20-1 few . TGCAGTGCTAGAGATAATTTCGGGACCTCAGAGGTGGAAAAACTGTTTTTT CSARDNFGTSEVEKLFF
TRBJ1-3 TRBV6-6 few . TGTGCCAGCAGTTACTCGAGACAAGGGAGCTCTGGAAACACCATATATTTT CASSYSRQGSSGNTIYF
TRBJ2-4 TRBV5-4 few . TGTGCCAGCAGCGGGGACCCAAGGAAGGAGGGCAAAAACATTCAGTACTTC CASSGDPRKEGKNIQYF
TRBJ2-3 TRBV15 few . TGTGCCACCAGCAGAGATGGTTCAAAAGATACGCAGTATTTT CATSRDGSKDTQYF
TRBJ2-7 TRBV5-8 . TRBD1 TGTGCCAGCAGCTTGGTAGGGACAGCACTCTACGAGCAGTACTTC CASSLVGTALYEQYF
TRBJ2-1 TRBV6-2/TRBV6-3 . TRBD2 TGTGCCAGCAGTTACTCTAGCGGGAGCAATGAGCAGTTCTTC CASSYSSGSNEQFF
TRBJ1-5 TRBV6-2/TRBV6-3 . TRBD1 TGTGCCAGCAGTAAGACAGGGGATAGTCAGCCCCAGCATTTT CASSKTGDSQPQHF
TRBJ2-1 TRBV9 . . TGTGCCAGCAGCGGGGCCACCGGCAATGAGCAGTTCTTC CASSGATGNEQFF
TRBJ1-1 TRBV29-1 few . TGCAGCGCCCAAGGGGGGAACACTGAAGCTTTCTTT CSAQGGNTEAFF
TRBJ2-1 TRBV4-3 . . TGCGCCAGCAGCCAAGGGGGGTTCGGTAGGGAGCAGTTCTTC CASSQGGFGREQFF
TRBJ2-3 TRBV3-1 . TRBD2 TGTGCCAGCAGCCAATCGGGGGGGGCCGGGGCAGATACGCAGTATTTT CASSQSGGAGADTQYF
TRBJ2-1 TRBV29-1 . . TGCAGCGTTGAGATTCTTGGTGTCTACAATGAGCAGTTCTTC CSVEILGVYNEQFF